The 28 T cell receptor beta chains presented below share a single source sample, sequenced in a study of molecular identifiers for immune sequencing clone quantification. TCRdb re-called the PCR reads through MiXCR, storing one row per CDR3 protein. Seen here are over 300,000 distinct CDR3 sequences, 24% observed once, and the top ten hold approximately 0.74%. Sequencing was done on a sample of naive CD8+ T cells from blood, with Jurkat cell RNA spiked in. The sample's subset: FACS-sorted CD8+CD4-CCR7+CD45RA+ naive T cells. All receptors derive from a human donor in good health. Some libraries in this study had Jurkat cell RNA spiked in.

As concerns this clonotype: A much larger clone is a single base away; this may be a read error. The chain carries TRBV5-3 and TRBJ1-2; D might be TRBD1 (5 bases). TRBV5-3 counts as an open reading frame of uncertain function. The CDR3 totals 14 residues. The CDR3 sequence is CASSLLGEDYGYTF. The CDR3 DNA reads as TGTGCCAGCAGCTTGTTGGGGGAAGACTATGGCTACACCTTC.

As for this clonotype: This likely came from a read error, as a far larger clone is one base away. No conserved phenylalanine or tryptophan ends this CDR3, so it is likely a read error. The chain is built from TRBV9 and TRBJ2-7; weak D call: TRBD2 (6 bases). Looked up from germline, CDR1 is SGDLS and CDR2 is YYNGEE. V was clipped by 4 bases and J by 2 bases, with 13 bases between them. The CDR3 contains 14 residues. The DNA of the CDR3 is TGTGCCAGCAGCCCGGGGACTGGGGCCTACGAGCAGTACTCC. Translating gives CASSPGTGAYEQYS.

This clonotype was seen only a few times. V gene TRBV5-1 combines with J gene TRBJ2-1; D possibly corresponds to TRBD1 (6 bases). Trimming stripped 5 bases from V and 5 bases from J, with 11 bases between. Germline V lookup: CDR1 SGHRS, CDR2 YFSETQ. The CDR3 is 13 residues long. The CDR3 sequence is CASRKDSHNEQFF. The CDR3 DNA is TGCGCCAGCAGGAAGGACAGCCACAATGAGCAGTTCTTC.

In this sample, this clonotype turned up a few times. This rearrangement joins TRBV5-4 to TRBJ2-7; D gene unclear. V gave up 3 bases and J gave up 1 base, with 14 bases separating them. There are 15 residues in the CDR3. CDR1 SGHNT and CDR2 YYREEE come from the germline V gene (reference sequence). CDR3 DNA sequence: TGTGCCAGCAGCTCCCCACAGACTTCATCCTACGAGCAGTACTTC. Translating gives CASSSPQTSSYEQYF.

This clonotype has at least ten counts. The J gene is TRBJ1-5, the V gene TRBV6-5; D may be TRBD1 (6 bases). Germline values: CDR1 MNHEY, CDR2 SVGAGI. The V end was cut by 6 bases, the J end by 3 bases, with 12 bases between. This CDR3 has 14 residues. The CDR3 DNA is TGTGCCAGCAGCTTAACAGGGAACAATCAGCCCCAGCATTTT. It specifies CASSLTGNNQPQHF.

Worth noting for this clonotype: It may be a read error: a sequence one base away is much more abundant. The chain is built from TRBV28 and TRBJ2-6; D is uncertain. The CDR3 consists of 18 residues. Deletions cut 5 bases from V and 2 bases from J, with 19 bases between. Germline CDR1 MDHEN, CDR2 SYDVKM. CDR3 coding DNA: TGTGCCAGCAGTGGAAGAGACGGGTTTATAGCTGGGGCCAACGTCCTGACTTTC. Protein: CASSGRDGFIAGANVLTF.

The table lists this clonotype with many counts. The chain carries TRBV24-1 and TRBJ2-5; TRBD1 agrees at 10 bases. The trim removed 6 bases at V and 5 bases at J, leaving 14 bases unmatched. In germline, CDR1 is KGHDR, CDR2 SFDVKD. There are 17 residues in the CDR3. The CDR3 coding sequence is TGTGCCACCAGTTCAAGACCGGGACAGGGGAGCGGTGAGACCCAGTACTTC. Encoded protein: CATSSRPGQGSGETQYF.

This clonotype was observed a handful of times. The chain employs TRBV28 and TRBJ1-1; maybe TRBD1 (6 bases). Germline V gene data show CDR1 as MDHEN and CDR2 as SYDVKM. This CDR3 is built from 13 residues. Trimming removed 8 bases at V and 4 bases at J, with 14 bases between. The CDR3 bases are TGTGCCAGCCAACTCATCAGGGGCACTGAAGCTTTCTTT. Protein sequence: CASQLIRGTEAFF.

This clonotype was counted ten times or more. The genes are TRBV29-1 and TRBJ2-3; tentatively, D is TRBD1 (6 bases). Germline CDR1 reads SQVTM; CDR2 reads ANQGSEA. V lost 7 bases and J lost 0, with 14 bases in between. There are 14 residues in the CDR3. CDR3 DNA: TGCAGCGCACTGGACAGTACTAGCACAGATACGCAGTATTTT. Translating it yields CSALDSTSTDTQYF.

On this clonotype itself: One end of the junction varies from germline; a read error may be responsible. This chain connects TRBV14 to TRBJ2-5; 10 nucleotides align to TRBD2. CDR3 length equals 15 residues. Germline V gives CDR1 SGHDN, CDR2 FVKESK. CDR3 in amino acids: CASRLLAGEQEPQYF. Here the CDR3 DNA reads TGTGCCAGCAGACTCCTAGCGGGAGAGCAAGAGCCCCAGTACTTC.

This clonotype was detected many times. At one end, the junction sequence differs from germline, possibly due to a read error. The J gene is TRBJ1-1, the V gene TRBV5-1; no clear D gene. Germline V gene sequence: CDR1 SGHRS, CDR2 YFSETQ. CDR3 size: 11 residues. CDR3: CASSLGPEAFF. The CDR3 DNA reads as TGTGCCAGCAGCTTAGGTCCAGAAGCTTTCTTT. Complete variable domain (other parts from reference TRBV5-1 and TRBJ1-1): KAGVTQTPRYLIKTRGQQVTLSCSPISGHRSVSWYQQTPGQGLQFLFEYFSETQRNKGNFPGRFSGRQFSNSRSEMNVSTLELGDSALYLCASSLGPEAFFGQGTRLTVV.

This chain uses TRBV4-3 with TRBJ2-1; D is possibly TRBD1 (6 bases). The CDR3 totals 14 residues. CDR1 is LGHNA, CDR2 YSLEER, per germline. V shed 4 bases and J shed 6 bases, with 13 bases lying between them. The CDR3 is CASSPDRTRNEQFF. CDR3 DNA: TGCGCCAGCAGCCCCGACAGGACACGCAATGAGCAGTTCTTC.

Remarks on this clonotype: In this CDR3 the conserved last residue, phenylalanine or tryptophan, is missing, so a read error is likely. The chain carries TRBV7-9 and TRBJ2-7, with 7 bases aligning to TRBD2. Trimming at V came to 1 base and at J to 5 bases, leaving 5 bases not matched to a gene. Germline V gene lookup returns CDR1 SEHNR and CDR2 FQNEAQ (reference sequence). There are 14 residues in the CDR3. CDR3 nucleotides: TGTGCCAGCAGCTTAGTTGCGGGAGCCAACGAGCAGTACCTC. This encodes CASSLVAGANEQYL.

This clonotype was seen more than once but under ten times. The CDR3 loop reads CAWSPGLAGSEQYF. The CDR3 DNA is TGTGCCTGGAGTCCGGGACTAGCGGGATCGGAGCAGTACTTC. This chain connects TRBV30 to TRBJ2-7; 13 bases fit TRBD2. The V gene end was trimmed by 2 bases and the J gene end by 7 bases; junction bases not matched to a gene: 5. From germline, CDR1 is GTSNPN and CDR2 SVGIG (reference sequence). The CDR3 length is 14 residues.

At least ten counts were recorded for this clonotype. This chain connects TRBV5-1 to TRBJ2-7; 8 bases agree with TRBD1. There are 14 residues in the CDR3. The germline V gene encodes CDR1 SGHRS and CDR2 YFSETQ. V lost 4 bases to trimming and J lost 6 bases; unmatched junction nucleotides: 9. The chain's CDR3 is CASSPERTGSEQYF. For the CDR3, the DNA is TGCGCCAGCAGCCCGGAACGGACAGGGAGCGAGCAGTACTTC.

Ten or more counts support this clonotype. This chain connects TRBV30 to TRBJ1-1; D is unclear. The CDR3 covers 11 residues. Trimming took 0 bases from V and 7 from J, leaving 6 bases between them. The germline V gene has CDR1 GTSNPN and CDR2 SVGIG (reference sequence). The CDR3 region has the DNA TGTGCCTGGAGTGTACTCGGTGAAGCTTTCTTT. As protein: CAWSVLGEAFF.

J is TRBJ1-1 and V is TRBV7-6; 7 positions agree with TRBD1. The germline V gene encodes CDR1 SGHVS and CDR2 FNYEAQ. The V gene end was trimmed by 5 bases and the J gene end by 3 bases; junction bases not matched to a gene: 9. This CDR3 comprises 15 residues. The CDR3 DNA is TGTGCCAGCAGCCCGTACAGGGGAGAGCACACTGAAGCTTTCTTT. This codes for CASSPYRGEHTEAFF.

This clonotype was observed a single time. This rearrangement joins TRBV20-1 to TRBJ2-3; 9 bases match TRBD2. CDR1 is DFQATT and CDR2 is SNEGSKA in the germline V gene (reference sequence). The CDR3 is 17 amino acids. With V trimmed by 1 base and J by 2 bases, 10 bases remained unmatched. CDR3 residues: CSARAHPPSGDTDTQYF. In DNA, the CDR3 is TGCAGTGCTAGAGCCCACCCCCCTAGCGGGGACACAGATACGCAGTATTTT.

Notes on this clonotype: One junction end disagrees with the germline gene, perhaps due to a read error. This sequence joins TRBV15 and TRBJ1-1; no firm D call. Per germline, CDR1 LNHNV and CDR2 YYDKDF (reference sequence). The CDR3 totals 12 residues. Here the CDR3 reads CATSRGDTEASF. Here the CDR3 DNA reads TGTGCCACCAGCAGAGGGGATACTGAAGCTTCCTTT. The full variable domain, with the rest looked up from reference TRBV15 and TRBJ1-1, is DAMVIQNPRYQVTQFGKPVTLSCSQTLNHNVMYWYQQKSSQAPKLLFHYYDKDFNNEADTPDNFQSRRPNTSFCFLDIRSPGLGDTAMYLCATSRGDTEASFGQGTRLTVV.

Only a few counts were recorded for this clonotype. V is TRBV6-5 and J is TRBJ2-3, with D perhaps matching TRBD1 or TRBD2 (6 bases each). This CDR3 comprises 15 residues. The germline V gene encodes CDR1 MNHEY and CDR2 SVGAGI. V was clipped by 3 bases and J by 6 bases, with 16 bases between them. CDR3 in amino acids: CASSYFWGATDTQYF. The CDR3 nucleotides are TGTGCCAGCAGTTATTTCTGGGGGGCCACCGATACGCAGTATTTT.

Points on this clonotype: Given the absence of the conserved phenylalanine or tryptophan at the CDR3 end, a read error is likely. In DNA, the CDR3 is TGTGCCAGCAGCTCGAGTTCCTACGAGCAGTACCTC. Protein sequence: CASSSSSYEQYL. The J gene is TRBJ2-7, the V gene TRBV13; D is unresolved. V lost 4 bases and J lost 1, with 5 bases in between. The CDR3 loop spans 12 amino acids. CDR1 is PRHDT, CDR2 FYEKMQ, per germline (reference sequence).

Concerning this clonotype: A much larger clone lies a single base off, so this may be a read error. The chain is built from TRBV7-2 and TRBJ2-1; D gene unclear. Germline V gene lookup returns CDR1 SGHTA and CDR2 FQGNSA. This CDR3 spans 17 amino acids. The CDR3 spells CASSLVLATSSYNERFF. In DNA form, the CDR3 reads TGTGCCAGCAGCTTAGTTTTAGCTACAAGCTCCTACAATGAGCGGTTCTTC. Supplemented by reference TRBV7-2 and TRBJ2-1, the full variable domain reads GAGVSQSPSNKVTEKGKDVELRCDPISGHTALYWYRQSLGQGLEFLIYFQGNSAPDKSGLPSDRFSAERTGGSVSTLTIQRTQQEDSAVYLCASSLVLATSSYNERFFGPGTRLTVL.

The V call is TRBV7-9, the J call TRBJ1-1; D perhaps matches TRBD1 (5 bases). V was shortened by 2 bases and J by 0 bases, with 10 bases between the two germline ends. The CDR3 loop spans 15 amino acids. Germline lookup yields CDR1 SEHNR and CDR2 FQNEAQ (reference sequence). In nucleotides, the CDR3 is TGTGCCAGCAGCTTATTAGGGGTTTTGAACACTGAAGCTTTCTTT. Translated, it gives CASSLLGVLNTEAFF.

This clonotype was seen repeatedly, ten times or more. CDR3 in amino acids: CSARDPTGPFTDTQYF. In DNA, the CDR3 is TGCAGTGCTAGGGATCCGACAGGACCTTTCACAGATACGCAGTATTTT. The chain links TRBV20-1 to TRBJ2-3, with D perhaps TRBD1 (6 bases). The CDR3 is 16 amino acids. Germline V lookup: CDR1 DFQATT, CDR2 SNEGSKA (reference sequence). Trimming pared 3 bases from V and 2 bases from J, leaving 18 bases between.

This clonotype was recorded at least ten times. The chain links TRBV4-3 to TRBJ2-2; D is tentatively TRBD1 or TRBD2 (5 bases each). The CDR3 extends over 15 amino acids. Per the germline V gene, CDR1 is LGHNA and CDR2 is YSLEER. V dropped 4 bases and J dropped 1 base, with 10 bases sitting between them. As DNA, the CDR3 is TGCGCCAGCAGCCCGGGACGGATGAACACCGGGGAGCTGTTTTTT. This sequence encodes CASSPGRMNTGELFF.

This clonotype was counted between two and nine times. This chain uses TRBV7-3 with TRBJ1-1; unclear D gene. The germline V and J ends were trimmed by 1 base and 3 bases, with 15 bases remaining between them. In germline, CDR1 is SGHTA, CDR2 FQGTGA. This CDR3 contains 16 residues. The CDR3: CASSLISAIADTEAFF. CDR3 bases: TGTGCCAGCAGCTTAATTAGCGCCATCGCGGACACTGAAGCTTTCTTT.

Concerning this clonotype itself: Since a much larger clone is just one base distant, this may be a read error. The CDR3 sequence is CASSAGLAEETQYF. CDR3 coding DNA: TGTGCCAGCAGTGCGGGACTAGCGGAAGAGACCCAGTACTTC. The chain is built from TRBV2 and TRBJ2-5, with TRBD2 matching over 11 bases. CDR3 size: 14 residues. V was clipped by 4 bases and J by 3 bases; unmatched bases: 1. Germline V CDR1 and CDR2: SNHLY, FYNNEI. Together with reference TRBV2 and TRBJ2-5, the CDR3 gives the full variable domain: EPEVTQTPSHQVTQMGQEVILRCVPISNHLYFYWYRQILGQKVEFLVSFYNNEISEKSEIFDDQFSVERPDGSNFTLKIRSTKLEDSAMYFCASSAGLAEETQYFGPGTRLLVL.

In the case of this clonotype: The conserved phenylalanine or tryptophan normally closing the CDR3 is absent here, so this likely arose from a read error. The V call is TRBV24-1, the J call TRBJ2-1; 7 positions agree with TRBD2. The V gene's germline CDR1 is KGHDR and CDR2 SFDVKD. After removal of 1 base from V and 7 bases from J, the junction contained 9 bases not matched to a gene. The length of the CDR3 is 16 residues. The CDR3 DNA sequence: TGTGCCACCAGTGATTTCGAGGGAGGGCCCGGTAATGAGCAGTTCGTC. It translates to CATSDFEGGPGNEQFV.